This note documents a single T cell receptor (beta chain) sequence. Generated by immunoSEQ multiplex PCR, the TCRdb table keeps only in-frame clones and is missing some. The table shows some 760,000 clones, with over 75% occurring only once. The data stem from a study of shared T cell receptors in the human thymus. This CDR3 has 16 residues. The ends were cut back, 6 bases at V and 2 bases at J, with 18 bases in the middle. Germline CDR1 SGHDT, CDR2 YYEEEE. The same data also went into a second study, on human thymus T cells. As that report states: The people who donated were healthy Finnish babies having corrective surgery for congenital heart defects. Corrective cardiac operations yielded the resected thymus tissue. Blood and thymic repertoires both appeared biased in V and J gene usage.

The material sequenced was thymocytes. The V and J genes are TRBV5-6 and TRBJ2-1; D call uncertain. The receptor was derived from a girl less than two years old with a congenital heart defect. The CDR3 coding sequence is TGTGCCAGCAACCCATCCGCCGAGGTGGCCTACAATGAGCAGTTCTTC. Translated: CASNPSAEVAYNEQFF.